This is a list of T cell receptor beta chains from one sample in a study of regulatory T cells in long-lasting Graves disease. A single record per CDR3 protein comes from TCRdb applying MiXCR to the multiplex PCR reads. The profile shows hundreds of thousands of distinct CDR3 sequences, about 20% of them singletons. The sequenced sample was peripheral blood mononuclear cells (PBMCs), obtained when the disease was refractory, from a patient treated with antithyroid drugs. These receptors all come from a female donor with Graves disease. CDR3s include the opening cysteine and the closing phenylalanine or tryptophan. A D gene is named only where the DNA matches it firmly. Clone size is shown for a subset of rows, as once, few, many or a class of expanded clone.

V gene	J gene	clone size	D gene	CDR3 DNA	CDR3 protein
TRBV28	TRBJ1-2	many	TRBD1	TGTGCCACCCAAGACAGGGACGGCTACACCTTC	CATQDRDGYTF
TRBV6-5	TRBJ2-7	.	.	TGTGCCAGCAGTTACTCAGGTGACAGCTTCTACGAGCAGTACTTC	CASSYSGDSFYEQYF
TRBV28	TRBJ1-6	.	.	TGTGCCAGCAGTCCTCTCCGACGGTATAATTCACCCCTCCACTTT	CASSPLRRYNSPLHF
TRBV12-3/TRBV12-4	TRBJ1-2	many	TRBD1	TGTGCCAGCTCTCCCCGGGGACAGGGCTATGGCTACACCTTC	CASSPRGQGYGYTF
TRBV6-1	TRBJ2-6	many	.	TGTGCCAGCGATCCCGCCCACTCTGGGGCCAACGTCCTGACTTTC	CASDPAHSGANVLTF
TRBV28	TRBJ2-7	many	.	TGTGCCACCAAATCCAAATCCTACGAGCAGTACTTC	CATKSKSYEQYF
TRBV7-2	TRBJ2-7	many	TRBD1	TGTGCCAGCAGCACCCGGGACAGCTACGAGCAGTACTTC	CASSTRDSYEQYF
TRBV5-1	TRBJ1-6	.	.	TGCGCCAGCAGCTTGGCCGGGGGGGAAGGCTCACCCCTCCACTTT	CASSLAGGEGSPLHF
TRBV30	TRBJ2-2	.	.	TGTGCCTGGAGTCATTACACCGGGGAGCTGTTTTTT	CAWSHYTGELFF
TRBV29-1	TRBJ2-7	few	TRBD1	TGCAGCGTTGAAGATCTGAGACAGGGGAGGTACGAGCAGTACTTC	CSVEDLRQGRYEQYF
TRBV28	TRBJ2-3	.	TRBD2	TGTGCCAGCAGCCGGGACCTAGCGGGAGAGACAGATACGCAGTATTTT	CASSRDLAGETDTQYF
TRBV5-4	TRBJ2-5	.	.	TGTGCCAGCAGCTTGCGGGATGGCACAGAGACCCAGTACTTC	CASSLRDGTETQYF
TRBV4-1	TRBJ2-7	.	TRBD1	TGCGCCAGCAGCCGAGGGACAGGGACAAATTCCTACGAGCAGTACTTC	CASSRGTGTNSYEQYF